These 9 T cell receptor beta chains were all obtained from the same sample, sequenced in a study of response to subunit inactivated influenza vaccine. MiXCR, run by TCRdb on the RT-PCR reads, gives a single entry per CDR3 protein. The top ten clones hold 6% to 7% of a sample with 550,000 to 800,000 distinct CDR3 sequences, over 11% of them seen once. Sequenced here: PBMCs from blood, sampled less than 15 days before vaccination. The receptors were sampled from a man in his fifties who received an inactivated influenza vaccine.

The CDR3 region has the DNA TGCGCCAGCAGCTTGGCGCCGGCGGGAGCGGGAGAGACCCAGTACTTC. Its translation is CASSLAPAGAGETQYF. The V and J genes are TRBV5-1 and TRBJ2-5, with TRBD2 matching over 7 bases. The CDR3 runs 16 residues. CDR1 is SGHRS, CDR2 YFSETQ, per germline. Unmatched junction bases numbered 9, after V lost 0 bases and J lost 4 bases. Based on the CDR3 plus reference TRBV5-1 and TRBJ2-5, the full variable domain is KAGVTQTPRYLIKTRGQQVTLSCSPISGHRSVSWYQQTPGQGLQFLFEYFSETQRNKGNFPGRFSGRQFSNSRSEMNVSTLELGDSALYLCASSLAPAGAGETQYFGPGTRLLVL.

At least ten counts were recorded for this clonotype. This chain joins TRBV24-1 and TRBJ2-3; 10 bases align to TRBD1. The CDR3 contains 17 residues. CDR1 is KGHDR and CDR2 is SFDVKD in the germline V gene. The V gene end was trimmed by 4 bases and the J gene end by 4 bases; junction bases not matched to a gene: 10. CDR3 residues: CATSDPGTGDRADTQYF. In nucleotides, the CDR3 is TGTGCCACCAGTGACCCCGGGACAGGGGATCGGGCAGATACGCAGTATTTT.

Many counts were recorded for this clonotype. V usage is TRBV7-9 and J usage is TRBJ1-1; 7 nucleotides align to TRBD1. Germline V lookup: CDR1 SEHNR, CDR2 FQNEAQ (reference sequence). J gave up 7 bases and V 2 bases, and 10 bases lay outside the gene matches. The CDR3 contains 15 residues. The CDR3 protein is CASSLSGTEGGEAFF. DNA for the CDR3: TGTGCCAGCAGCTTATCCGGGACAGAAGGCGGTGAAGCTTTCTTT.

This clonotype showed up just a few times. The chain's CDR3 is CASSLAAGFTGELFF. The CDR3 coding sequence is TGTGCCAGCAGCTTGGCGGCAGGGTTTACCGGGGAGCTGTTTTTT. The chain employs TRBV5-5 and TRBJ2-2; TRBD1 might be the D (5 bases). The V end lost 0 bases, the J end lost 5 bases, and 11 bases lay between the germline ends. This CDR3 comprises 15 residues. The germline V gene encodes CDR1 SGHKS and CDR2 YYEKEE (reference sequence).

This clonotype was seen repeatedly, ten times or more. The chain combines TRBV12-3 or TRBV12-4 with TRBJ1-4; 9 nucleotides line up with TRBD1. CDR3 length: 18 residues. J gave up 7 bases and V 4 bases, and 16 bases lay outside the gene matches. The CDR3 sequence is CASSSGQGLLQGVEKLFF. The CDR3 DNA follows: TGTGCCAGCAGTTCCGGACAGGGGCTCCTTCAGGGGGTTGAAAAACTGTTTTTT.

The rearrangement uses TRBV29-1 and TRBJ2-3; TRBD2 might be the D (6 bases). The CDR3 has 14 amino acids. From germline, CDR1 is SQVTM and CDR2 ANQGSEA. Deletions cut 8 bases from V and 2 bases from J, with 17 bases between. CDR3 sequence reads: CSYSRGPATDTQYF. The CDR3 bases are TGCAGCTACTCGCGGGGACCTGCCACAGATACGCAGTATTTT.

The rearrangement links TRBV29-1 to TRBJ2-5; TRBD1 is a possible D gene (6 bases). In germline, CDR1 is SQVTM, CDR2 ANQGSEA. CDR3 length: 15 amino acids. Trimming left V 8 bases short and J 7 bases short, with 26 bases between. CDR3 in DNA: TGCAGCCTCCAGGGGCAGGGGAAATATCTAGTGACCCAGTACTTC. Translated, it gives CSLQGQGKYLVTQYF. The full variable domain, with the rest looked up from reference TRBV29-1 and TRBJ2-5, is SAVISQKPSRDICQRGTSLTIQCQVDSQVTMMFWYRQQPGQSLTLIATANQGSEATYESGFVIDKFPISRPNLTFSTLTVSNMSPEDSSIYLCSLQGQGKYLVTQYFGPGTRLLVL.

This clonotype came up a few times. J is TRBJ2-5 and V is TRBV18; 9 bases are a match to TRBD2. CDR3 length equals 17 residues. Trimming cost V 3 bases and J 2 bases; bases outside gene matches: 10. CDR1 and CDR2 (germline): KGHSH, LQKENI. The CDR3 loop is CASSPRNRLAAQETQYF. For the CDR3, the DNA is TGTGCCAGCTCACCGAGAAACAGACTAGCGGCGCAAGAGACCCAGTACTTC.

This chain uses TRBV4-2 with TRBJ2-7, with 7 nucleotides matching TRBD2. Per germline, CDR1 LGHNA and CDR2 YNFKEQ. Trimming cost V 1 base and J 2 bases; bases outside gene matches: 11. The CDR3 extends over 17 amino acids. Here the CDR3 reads CASSQVSLAEKPYEQYF. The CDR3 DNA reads TGTGCCAGCAGCCAAGTTTCCCTAGCGGAGAAGCCCTACGAGCAGTACTTC.